This T cell receptor (beta chain) originates from a study of CD8 T cells in ankylosing spondylitis. TCRdb processed the 5' RACE reads anew with MiXCR; each CDR3 protein has one entry. The table has around 100,000 distinct CDR3 sequences, 24% seen once; the top ten hold around 12%. CDR1 is DFQATT and CDR2 is SNEGSKA in the germline V gene (reference sequence). V lost 6 bases and J 8 bases, leaving 20 bases between the germline ends. The CDR3 is made up of 14 amino acids. This TCR came from a male donor with ankylosing spondylitis. This sequence joins TRBV20-1 and TRBJ2-1; maybe TRBD2 (5 bases). Sample: synovial fluid, either unsorted or a sorted T cell fraction (not recorded which). The CDR3 DNA follows: TGCAGTGCCCCGGACTCCCGAGGTGACGATGAGCAGTTCTTC. Translating it yields CSAPDSRGDDEQFF.